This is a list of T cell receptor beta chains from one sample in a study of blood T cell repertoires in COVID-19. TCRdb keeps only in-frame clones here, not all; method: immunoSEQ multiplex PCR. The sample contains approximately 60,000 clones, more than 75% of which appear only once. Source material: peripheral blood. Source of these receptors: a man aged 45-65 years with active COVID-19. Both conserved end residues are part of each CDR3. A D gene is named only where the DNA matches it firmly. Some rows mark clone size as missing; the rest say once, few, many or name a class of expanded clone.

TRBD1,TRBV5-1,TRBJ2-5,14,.,TGCGCCAGCAGCCGGACAGGGCTCCAAGAGACCCAGTACTTC,CASSRTGLQETQYF
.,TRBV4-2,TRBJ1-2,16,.,TGTGCCAGCAGCCAGGATGGAGGAGGTACTTCCTATGGCTACACCTTC,CASSQDGGGTSYGYTF
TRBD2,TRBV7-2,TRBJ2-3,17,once,TGTGCCAGCAGCTTAGGGGCGCCGCGGGAGGGAACAGATACGCAGTATTTT,CASSLGAPREGTDTQYF
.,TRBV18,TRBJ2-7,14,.,TGTGCCAGCTCACCACCGACACCTCCCTACGAGCAGTACTTC,CASSPPTPPYEQYF
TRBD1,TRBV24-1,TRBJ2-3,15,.,TGTGCCACCAGTGATGGACAGGGGGCCATAGATACGCAGTATTTT,CATSDGQGAIDTQYF
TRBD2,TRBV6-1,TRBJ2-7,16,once,TGTGCCAGCAGTGAATGGGGCGGGAGTTCCGCCTACGAGCAGTACTTC,CASSEWGGSSAYEQYF
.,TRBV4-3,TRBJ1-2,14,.,TGCGCCAGCAGCCAAGATTCTAATACTGCTGTTCACACCTTC,CASSQDSNTAVHTF
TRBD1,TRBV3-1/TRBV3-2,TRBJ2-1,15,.,TGTGCCAGCAGCCAAGACGCGACAGGGTCAGGTGAGCAGTTCTTC,CASSQDATGSGEQFF
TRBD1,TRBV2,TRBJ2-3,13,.,TGTGCCAGCAGGACAGGGGGCAGAGATACGCAGTATTTT,CASRTGGRDTQYF
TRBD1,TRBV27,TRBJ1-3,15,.,TGTGCCAGCAGGGCCAGGGGGAACTCTGGAAACACCATATATTTT,CASRARGNSGNTIYF